Shown below are 24 T cell receptor beta chains from a single sample sequenced in a study of tumor-infiltrating lymphocytes in primary liver carcinoma. Researchers generated TCR beta cDNA from roughly 500 ng of total RNA, relying on a constant-region primer. Libraries covering TCR beta were generated through three nested multiplex PCR rounds (using a slightly modified ARM-PCR). Primers for the first two PCR rounds were TRBV1-TRBV30 forward primers and a C-beta reverse primer (around 11 cycles per round). Each CDR3 protein gets one entry after TCRdb re-called the multiplex PCR reads with MiXCR. Of hundreds of thousands of distinct CDR3 sequences detected, 65% appear once; the ten largest clones hold roughly 8.6%. Extraction also yielded germline DNA, while blood RNA was obtained from unsorted whole blood. Sequences were obtained from peripheral blood. These receptors were taken from a man aged 40-55 years with primary liver carcinoma and hepatitis B virus infection.

Of note for this clonotype: A much larger clonotype is one base distant, so this may be a read error. V is TRBV6-2 or TRBV6-3 and J is TRBJ2-3; D remains ambiguous. Per germline, CDR1 MNHEY and CDR2 SVGEGT. The CDR3 is 10 amino acids. Trimming took 8 bases from V and 8 from J, leaving 8 bases between them. The CDR3 DNA follows: TGTGCCAGCCGAGGAGTTACGCAGTATTTT. Translated: CASRGVTQYF.

For this clonotype: Its ends do not fully match the called genes, so a read error is possible. The chain joins TRBV7-8 to TRBJ1-1; D gene ambiguous. Per germline, CDR1 SGHVS and CDR2 FQNEAQ. The CDR3 covers 14 residues. The CDR3 DNA is TGTGCCAGCAGTTTCCGCCAAGGGAACATTGAAGCTTTCTTT. Its protein is CASSFRQGNIEAFF.

Worth noting for this clonotype: Just one base apart from a much larger clone, this may be a read error. V is TRBV6-2 or TRBV6-3 and J is TRBJ1-5, with D uncertain. Germline-derived CDR1 and CDR2 are MNHEY and SVGEGT. Trimming cost V 5 bases and J 6 bases, with 17 bases left between them. This CDR3 region has 15 residues. The CDR3: CASSVDGNACQPQHF. DNA of the CDR3: TGTGCCAGCAGTGTGGACGGGAATGCCTGTCAGCCCCAGCATTTT.

Points on this clonotype: This clone may be a read error of a much larger clone one base away. The V gene is TRBV6-5, the J gene TRBJ2-3, with 7 bases lining up with TRBD1. This CDR3 has 18 residues. Germline CDR1 is MNHEY and CDR2 is SVGAGI. The CDR3 bases are TGTGCCAGCAGTTACTCTCCCGGGACAGATTCGGGCACAGGTACGCAGTATTTT. It specifies CASSYSPGTDSGTGTQYF.

Concerning this clonotype itself: With a much larger clone just one base away, this may be a read error. This chain links TRBV6-2 or TRBV6-3 with TRBJ1-3; D is possibly TRBD1 (5 bases). CDR3 size: 14 residues. Germline-derived CDR1 and CDR2 are MNHEY and SVGEGT. The CDR3 here is CASTHRLSGNTLYF. Written as DNA, the CDR3 is TGTGCCAGCACCCACAGGCTCTCTGGAAACACCTTATATTTT.

As concerns this clonotype: A much larger clone lies a single base off, so this may be a read error. V is TRBV6-1 and J is TRBJ2-2; a possible D gene is TRBD2 (5 bases). CDR1 MNHNS and CDR2 SASEGT come from the germline V gene. Trimming pared 7 bases from V and 4 bases from J, leaving 13 bases between. This CDR3 has 14 amino acids. In nucleotides, the CDR3 is TGTGCCAGCAATGGGTTAGCGATCACCGGGGAGCTGTTTTTT. It codes for CASNGLAITGELFF.

Ten or more counts support this clonotype. The chain links TRBV29-1 to TRBJ2-1; 10 nucleotides agree with TRBD2. CDR1 is SQVTM and CDR2 is ANQGSEA in the germline V gene. The CDR3 is 15 residues long. The V segment lost 7 bases and the J segment 9 bases; nucleotides outside the gene matches: 15. The CDR3 bases are TGCAGCGCCTTAGAACGGCTAGCGGGAGAGAGTGAGCAGTTCTTC. Protein product: CSALERLAGESEQFF.

To note about this clonotype: Compared with germline, one end of the junction differs, possibly owing to a read error. CDR3 sequence (DNA): TGTGCCAGCTGCTTTGCAGGGGGGGGTCAGCCCCAGCATTTT. This translates into CASCFAGGGQPQHF. The J gene is TRBJ1-5, the V gene TRBV11-2, with 7 bases matching TRBD1. The length of the CDR3 is 14 residues. CDR1 and CDR2 from the germline V gene are SGHAT and FQNNGV.

For this clonotype: A much larger clone lies a single base off, so this may be a read error. The chain joins TRBV6-2 or TRBV6-3 to TRBJ2-1, with TRBD2 identical over 10 bases. CDR1 and CDR2 from the germline V gene are MNHEY and SVGEGT. The CDR3 totals 16 residues. DNA of the CDR3: TGTACCAGCAGTTACTCGCCTAGCGGGAGCTACGATGAGCAGTTCTTC. As protein: CTSSYSPSGSYDEQFF.

Note on this clonotype: A much larger clone differs by one base, so this may be a read error. The chain recombines TRBV6-1 with TRBJ2-7; TRBD2 is a possible D gene (5 bases). The CDR3 is 14 residues long. Germline V CDR1 and CDR2: MNHNS, SASEGT. The CDR3: CTSGGLGRGYEQYF. The CDR3 DNA sequence: TGTACCAGCGGCGGCTTGGGGAGAGGCTACGAGCAGTACTTC.

This clonotype has a handful of counts. A much larger clonotype is one base distant, so this may be a read error. CDR3 amino acids: CASSCGGRGMDEQFF. As DNA, the CDR3 is TGTGCCAGCAGTTGCGGAGGGAGAGGGATGGATGAGCAGTTCTTC. This chain links TRBV6-5 with TRBJ2-1; D is perhaps TRBD2 (6 bases). V was clipped by 4 bases and J by 8 bases, with 18 bases between them. The CDR3 sequence is 15 residues long. Germline CDR1 reads MNHEY; CDR2 reads SVGAGI.

J is TRBJ1-2 and V is TRBV6-1; 7 bases agree with TRBD1. The CDR3 extends over 15 amino acids. V gave up 9 bases and J gave up 4 bases; unmatched junction bases: 14. Germline CDR1 MNHNS, CDR2 SASEGT. CDR3 region: CASSHERGRIYGYTF. CDR3 coding DNA: TGTGCCAGTAGTCACGAAAGGGGGCGCATCTATGGCTACACCTTC.

With respect to this clonotype: A read error may account for a junction end that differs from germline. The chain links TRBV10-3 to TRBJ2-7, with 7 positions matching TRBD2. The germline V gene has CDR1 ENHRY and CDR2 SYGVKD. This CDR3 has 16 amino acids. CDR3 sequence (DNA): TGCACCATCAGTGAGTCGTCCGGCGGGAGCTCCTACGGGCAGTATTTC. It specifies CTISESSGGSSYGQYF.

About this clonotype: Sequence at one end of the junction differs from germline and may be a read error. The chain links TRBV23-1 to TRBJ2-1, with D uncertain. TRBV23-1 falls under the ORF class, with uncertain function. This CDR3 is built from 15 residues. As DNA, the CDR3 is TGCGCCAGCAGTAGCAGGATGAACCCCTACAATGGGCAGTTCTTC. Translating it yields CASSSRMNPYNGQFF.

Concerning this clonotype: The junction and the germline gene differ at one end; a read error may be behind it. Here the CDR3 DNA reads TGTGTCAGCAACATTAGGACCAACGCCCTGACTTTC. Translated: CVSNIRTNALTF. This rearrangement joins TRBV6-1 to TRBJ2-6; D is undetermined. The CDR3 length is 12 residues. Germline V gene lookup returns CDR1 MNHNS and CDR2 SASEGT.

The rearrangement joins TRBV6-2 or TRBV6-3 to TRBJ1-5, with TRBD1 identical over 9 bases. Per the germline V gene, CDR1 is MNHEY and CDR2 is SVGEGT. The junction had 15 bases not matched to a gene; V was cut back by 5 bases and J by 13 bases. The CDR3 spans 15 residues. In DNA, the CDR3 is TGTGCCAGCAGTCGACAGGGGGATGGGCATCAGCGTCAGCATTTT. This encodes CASSRQGDGHQRQHF.

This clonotype was counted a single time. A much larger clonotype is one base distant, so this may be a read error. V usage is TRBV30 and J usage is TRBJ2-3; D not certain. CDR1 and CDR2 (germline): GTSNPN, SVGIG (reference sequence). The length of the CDR3 is 12 residues. V was shortened by 4 bases and J by 5 bases, with 10 bases between the two germline ends. The CDR3 loop is CAWNLWGDTQYF. The CDR3 nucleotides read TGTGCCTGGAACCTCTGGGGAGATACGCAGTATTTT.

Ten or more counts support this clonotype. The genes are TRBV12-3 or TRBV12-4 and TRBJ1-1; D gene ambiguous. The V and J ends lost 4 bases and 3 bases respectively, with 18 bases between them. There are 16 residues in the CDR3. CDR3 coding DNA: TGTGCCAGCAGTTACCGGGTTCACCGTAGGGACACTGAAGCTTTCTTT. Translated: CASSYRVHRRDTEAFF.

The V call is TRBV12-3 or TRBV12-4, the J call TRBJ2-2; a possible D gene is TRBD1 (6 bases). Trimming stripped 3 bases from V and 6 bases from J, with 14 bases between. This CDR3 region has 15 residues. CDR3: CASSFGAGGPGELFF. DNA for the CDR3: TGTGCCAGCAGTTTTGGCGCTGGGGGCCCCGGGGAGCTGTTTTTT.

About this clonotype itself: One end of the junction is discordant with germline, which a read error may explain. The chain recombines TRBV12-3 or TRBV12-4 with TRBJ2-3, with D possibly TRBD2 on 6 matching bases. This CDR3 is built from 16 residues. CDR3 amino acids: CTSSPIEGGGTDTQYF. CDR3 DNA: TGTACCAGCAGTCCCATAGAGGGAGGAGGCACAGATACGCAGTATTTT.

As for this clonotype: A much larger clone lies a single base off, so this may be a read error. The chain uses TRBV6-2 or TRBV6-3 and TRBJ2-1; no reliable D call. The CDR3 runs 16 residues. Trimming shortened V by 2 bases and J by 8 bases, and 19 bases separated the two germline ends. Germline V gene data show CDR1 as MNHEY and CDR2 as SVGEGT. CDR3 sequence reads: CASSYEYGCLPDEQFF. The CDR3 DNA reads TGTGCCAGCAGTTACGAATACGGGTGCCTCCCGGATGAGCAGTTCTTC.

This chain links TRBV6-2 or TRBV6-3 with TRBJ1-2; no clear D gene. The germline gives CDR1 MNHEY, CDR2 SVGEGT. The CDR3 is 13 amino acids. This chain's CDR3 is CVNSWEPNYGYTF. CDR3 sequence (DNA): TGTGTCAACAGTTGGGAGCCTAACTATGGCTACACCTTC.

In regard to this clonotype: Being one base from a much bigger clone, this may be a read error. This CDR3 is missing its conserved last phenylalanine or tryptophan, likely due to a read error. V and J are TRBV4-1 and TRBJ1-2, with D unresolved. The germline V gene encodes CDR1 MGHRA and CDR2 YSYEKL. The V gene lost 4 bases and the J gene lost 4 bases, with 13 bases spanning the gap. The CDR3 contains 14 residues. CDR3 region: CASSPRPDGYGYTL. The CDR3 DNA is TGCGCCAGCAGCCCCCGACCGGATGGCTATGGCTACACCCTC.

With regard to this clonotype: A clone one base away is much larger, so this may be a read error. This chain joins TRBV29-1 and TRBJ2-7, with D possibly TRBD1 on 5 matching bases. CDR1 and CDR2 from the germline V gene are SQVTM and ANQGSEA. CDR3 length equals 12 residues. The CDR3 region is CSDQGLPYEHYF. CDR3 nucleotide sequence: TGCAGCGATCAGGGCCTCCCCTACGAGCACTACTTC.